This T cell receptor (beta chain) was observed in a study of naive and memory T cell subsets. Overall study results and limits: Over 95% of naive TCR sequences appeared only once after error correction, unlike memory subsets.

Two oligonucleotides, mixed equimolar, formed the beta constant-region primer covering TRBC1 and TRBC2. The ligated cDNA underwent four PCR rounds using SP2 and nested alpha and beta constant-region primers. TCRdb fed the UMI-ligation and nested PCR reads into MiXCR, producing one record per CDR3 protein. The sample lists 65,000 to 85,000 distinct CDR3 sequences, around 13% seen once, with 0.75% to 1% in the top ten. This clonotype was detected a few times. Its target is unknown. CMV status came from CD4+ T cell IFNgamma after overnight CMV lysate stimulation of fresh PBMCs. The source material was central memory CD4+ T cells from blood. The TCR sequence derives from a human donor in good health.

The CDR3 region is CAIRWTSGRANTGELFF. CDR3 coding DNA: TGTGCCATCAGATGGACTAGCGGGAGGGCAAACACCGGGGAGCTGTTTTTT. The rearrangement joins TRBV10-3 to TRBJ2-2; 15 bases are shared with TRBD2. The ends lost 6 bases at V and 2 bases at J; junction bases unmatched: 4. The CDR3 loop spans 17 amino acids. Germline-derived CDR1 and CDR2 are ENHRY and SYGVKD.